These 9 T cell receptor beta chains came from one sample sequenced in a study of blood T cell repertoires in COVID-19. Only in-frame clones appear in the TCRdb table, and some are missing; sequencing was by immunoSEQ multiplex PCR. The sample includes 200,000 to 300,000 clones, more than 70% of them seen just once. The sequenced sample was PBMCs or T cells enriched from blood (not recorded which). Receptors originate from a woman in her thirties or forties with acute COVID-19.

The rearrangement joins TRBV4-1 to TRBJ2-5; TRBD1 might be the D (5 bases). Trimming took 1 base from V and 0 from J, leaving 15 bases between them. Germline V gene data show CDR1 as MGHRA and CDR2 as YSYEKL. The CDR3 contains 17 residues. The CDR3 sequence: CASSQGQRHKYQETQYF. For the CDR3, the DNA is TGCGCCAGCAGCCAAGGACAGAGACACAAGTACCAAGAGACCCAGTACTTC.

The V and J genes are TRBV9 and TRBJ1-1; a possible D gene is TRBD1 (6 bases). V lost 6 bases to trimming and J lost 0 bases, with 9 bases between them. The CDR3 has 13 residues. CDR1 and CDR2 (germline): SGDLS, YYNGEE. The CDR3 reads CASTQGLNTEAFF. Here the CDR3 DNA reads TGTGCCAGCACACAGGGTCTGAACACTGAAGCTTTCTTT.

The chain employs TRBV9 and TRBJ1-3, with 8 positions matching TRBD1. Trimming at V came to 2 bases and at J to 3 bases, leaving 4 bases not matched to a gene. The CDR3 contains 15 residues. The V gene's germline CDR1 is SGDLS and CDR2 YYNGEE. CDR3: CASSVDRVLGNTIYF. The DNA for the CDR3 is TGTGCCAGCAGCGTGGACAGGGTCCTTGGAAACACCATATATTTT.

The chain combines TRBV13 with TRBJ2-5, with 11 bases that match TRBD2. V lost 5 bases, J lost 5 bases, and 7 bases stayed unmatched. Germline V gives CDR1 PRHDT, CDR2 FYEKMQ (reference sequence). This CDR3 region has 15 residues. As DNA, the CDR3 is TGTGCCAGCAGCCTTAGCGGGGGGGCTTCCGAGACCCAGTACTTC. Protein product: CASSLSGGASETQYF.

V and J are TRBV27 and TRBJ2-1, with D tentatively TRBD2 (5 bases). This CDR3 has 14 residues. V was clipped by 3 bases and J by 7 bases, with 13 bases between them. Per germline, CDR1 MNHEY and CDR2 SMNVEV (reference sequence). CDR3 DNA: TGTGCCAGCAGTTTTTCGGGGTTTCAGAATGAGCAGTTCTTC. It codes for CASSFSGFQNEQFF.

The V and J genes are TRBV7-2 and TRBJ1-3; the D gene is possibly TRBD1 (6 bases). The length of the CDR3 is 14 residues. In germline, CDR1 is SGHTA, CDR2 FQGNSA. Trimming removed 1 base from V and 4 bases from J, with 8 bases in between. CDR3 DNA sequence: TGTGCCAGCAGCTTAGTACAGGGAGGAAACACCATATATTTT. This codes for CASSLVQGGNTIYF.

The J gene is TRBJ2-2, the V gene TRBV5-6, with TRBD1 as a possible D gene (6 bases). The germline V gene has CDR1 SGHDT and CDR2 YYEEEE. The CDR3 covers 15 residues. With 5 bases removed from V and 3 bases from J, the gap between germline ends came to 14 bases. As DNA, the CDR3 is TGTGCCAGCAGTTTCACAGGGATGGACACCGGGGAGCTGTTTTTT. Translated, it gives CASSFTGMDTGELFF.

The chain combines TRBV10-3 with TRBJ1-2; TRBD1 aligns across 9 bases. This CDR3 is 15 amino acids long. V was clipped by 3 bases and J by 7 bases; unmatched bases: 9. Per germline, CDR1 ENHRY and CDR2 SYGVKD. The CDR3, as DNA: TGTGCCATCAGTGACCTGACAGGGGGAAGCGCTGGCTACACCTTC. Its translation is CAISDLTGGSAGYTF.

J is TRBJ1-4 and V is TRBV19; D may be TRBD1 (5 bases). V was clipped by 3 bases and J by 5 bases, with 10 bases between them. The CDR3 runs 14 residues. Per germline, CDR1 LNHDA and CDR2 SQIVND (reference sequence). CDR3 bases: TGTGCCAGTAGTATGGGGCTAGGGAATGAAAAACTGTTTTTT. This codes for CASSMGLGNEKLFF.